The next 24 T cell receptor beta chains were all read from a single sample in a study of T cell responses to AZD1222 COVID-19 vaccine. Profiled with immunoSEQ multiplex PCR; TCRdb holds only in-frame clones, not every one. The data hold 200,000 to 250,000 clones, with about 93% observed a single time. Sequenced here: peripheral blood, sampled on day 0 of MenACWY control vaccination. Source of these receptors: an adult in good health.

The chain uses TRBV11-2 and TRBJ1-1, with D unclear. The CDR3 sequence is 14 residues long. Germline assignment: CDR1 SGHAT and CDR2 FQNNGV. V was shortened by 5 bases and J by 1 base, with 11 bases between the two germline ends. This CDR3 is CASSPTDGNTEAFF. As DNA, the CDR3 is TGTGCCAGCAGCCCGACGGACGGGAACACTGAAGCTTTCTTT. Filled out from reference TRBV11-2 and TRBJ1-1, the complete variable domain reads EAGVAQSPRYKIIEKRQSVAFWCNPISGHATLYWYQQILGQGPKLLIQFQNNGVVDDSQLPKDRFSAERLKGVDSTLKIQPAKLEDSAVYLCASSPTDGNTEAFFGQGTRLTVV.

This chain links TRBV6-1 with TRBJ1-2, with D unclear. The length of the CDR3 is 15 residues. Per the germline V gene, CDR1 is MNHNS and CDR2 is SASEGT. With 1 base removed from V and 4 bases from J, the gap between germline ends came to 13 bases. The CDR3 region is CASSEGLQSGYGYTF. The CDR3 nucleotides are TGTGCCAGCAGTGAAGGCCTACAGAGCGGCTATGGCTACACCTTC.

This sequence joins TRBV19 and TRBJ2-1; 9 nucleotides line up with TRBD1. The CDR3 has 16 amino acids. Trimming at V came to 5 bases and at J to 2 bases, leaving 7 bases not matched to a gene. Germline assignment: CDR1 LNHDA and CDR2 SQIVND (reference sequence). The CDR3 sequence: CASSARQGGAYNEQFF. Here the CDR3 DNA reads TGTGCCAGTAGTGCTCGACAGGGGGGAGCCTACAATGAGCAGTTCTTC. The complete variable domain, with remaining parts taken from reference TRBV19 and TRBJ2-1, reads DGGITQSPKYLFRKEGQNVTLSCEQNLNHDAMYWYRQDPGQGLRLIYYSQIVNDFQKGDIAEGYSVSREKKESFPLTVTSAQKNPTAFYLCASSARQGGAYNEQFFGPGTRLTVL.

The chain joins TRBV19 to TRBJ2-7, with D tentatively TRBD1 (5 bases). This CDR3 region has 15 residues. Per germline, CDR1 LNHDA and CDR2 SQIVND (reference sequence). The V and J ends lost 3 bases and 0 bases respectively, with 12 bases between them. This CDR3 is CASSIGQASSYEQYF. The DNA for the CDR3 is TGTGCCAGTAGTATTGGACAAGCGTCCTCCTACGAGCAGTACTTC.

The chain combines TRBV6-5 with TRBJ2-7; D unresolved. CDR3 length: 12 amino acids. The germline V and J ends were trimmed by 7 bases and 7 bases, with 14 bases remaining between them. Germline V gene lookup returns CDR1 MNHEY and CDR2 SVGAGI. This chain's CDR3 is CASMDLPREQYF. CDR3 DNA: TGTGCCAGCATGGACCTGCCGAGAGAGCAGTACTTC.

The chain carries TRBV5-1 and TRBJ1-5; TRBD1 might be the D (6 bases). V lost 0 bases and J lost 6, with 10 bases in between. Per germline, CDR1 SGHRS and CDR2 YFSETQ. The CDR3 is 14 amino acids. This CDR3 is CASSLEGGSQPQHF. In nucleotides, the CDR3 is TGCGCCAGCAGCTTGGAGGGGGGTAGTCAGCCCCAGCATTTT. The variable domain in full, completed from reference TRBV5-1 and TRBJ1-5, reads KAGVTQTPRYLIKTRGQQVTLSCSPISGHRSVSWYQQTPGQGLQFLFEYFSETQRNKGNFPGRFSGRQFSNSRSEMNVSTLELGDSALYLCASSLEGGSQPQHFGDGTRLSIL.

The chain uses TRBV4-2 and TRBJ2-3; D is undetermined. Germline values: CDR1 LGHNA, CDR2 YNFKEQ. V lost 0 bases to trimming and J lost 6 bases, with 7 bases between them. The CDR3 length is 13 residues. In nucleotides, the CDR3 is TGTGCCAGCAGCCAAGAAGTTAGGGATACGCAGTATTTT. Its protein product is CASSQEVRDTQYF.

The rearrangement links TRBV28 to TRBJ1-5; a weak D match, TRBD1 (5 bases). V was trimmed by 7 bases and J by 4 bases, leaving 11 bases between them. CDR1 is MDHEN and CDR2 is SYDVKM in the germline V gene. The length of the CDR3 is 13 residues. DNA for the CDR3: TGTGCCAGCATAGCGGGGACGAATCAGCCCCAGCATTTT. Translating gives CASIAGTNQPQHF.

This chain links TRBV18 with TRBJ2-5; D may correspond to TRBD1 or TRBD2 (5 bases each). Germline loops: CDR1 KGHSH, CDR2 LQKENI. CDR3 size: 13 residues. Trimming removed 5 bases at V and 1 base at J, with 8 bases between. DNA of the CDR3: TGTGCCAGCTCAGAGGGGATCCAAGAGACCCAGTACTTC. This sequence encodes CASSEGIQETQYF.

This sequence joins TRBV7-2 and TRBJ1-1; the match to TRBD1 covers 9 bases. The germline V gene has CDR1 SGHTA and CDR2 FQGNSA. After removal of 6 bases from V and 5 bases from J, the junction contained 7 bases not matched to a gene. The CDR3 contains 14 residues. CDR3 DNA sequence: TGTGCCAGCAGACAAACAGGGGGCGTGACTGAAGCTTTCTTT. The encoded protein is CASRQTGGVTEAFF.

This sequence joins TRBV4-3 and TRBJ2-7; D is uncertain. The CDR3 is 15 amino acids. Germline values: CDR1 LGHNA, CDR2 YSLEER. V was shortened by 0 bases and J by 2 bases, with 11 bases between the two germline ends. CDR3 sequence (DNA): TGCGCCAGCAGCCAAGATGCCGGGCCAACCTACGAGCAGTACTTC. It translates to CASSQDAGPTYEQYF.

This chain connects TRBV28 to TRBJ1-2; D gene unclear. CDR3 length equals 15 residues. The germline gives CDR1 MDHEN, CDR2 SYDVKM. The V gene lost 3 bases and the J gene lost 3 bases, with 14 bases spanning the gap. The CDR3 loop is CASSFPNGVDYGYTF. CDR3 DNA: TGTGCCAGCAGTTTTCCCAATGGCGTTGACTATGGCTACACCTTC.

This clone has only one observation. The chain joins TRBV5-1 to TRBJ1-1; D perhaps matches TRBD1 (6 bases). The germline gives CDR1 SGHRS, CDR2 YFSETQ. The CDR3 has 12 residues. The V end was cut by 4 bases, the J end by 8 bases, with 12 bases between. The CDR3 nucleotides read TGCGCCAGCAGCAGCAGGGGTGCCGAAGCTTTCTTT. Translation gives CASSSRGAEAFF.

The rearrangement links TRBV24-1 to TRBJ1-2; 7 nucleotides align to TRBD1. CDR3 length: 15 amino acids. V lost 4 bases and J lost 4; bases outside the gene matches: 8. The V gene's germline CDR1 is KGHDR and CDR2 SFDVKD. This CDR3 reads CATSDPTGSAYGYTF. The CDR3 DNA is TGTGCCACCAGTGACCCGACAGGGTCCGCCTATGGCTACACCTTC.

The V gene is TRBV3-1 (or the pseudogene TRBV3-2), the J gene TRBJ1-5; no reliable D call. Trimming took 2 bases from V and 2 from J, leaving 7 bases between them. The CDR3 loop spans 14 amino acids. Germline CDR1 is LGHDT and CDR2 is YNNKEL (reference sequence). This CDR3 reads CASSQIQGNQPQHF. The CDR3 nucleotides are TGTGCCAGCAGCCAAATCCAGGGCAATCAGCCCCAGCATTTT.

The V call is TRBV11-3, the J call TRBJ2-5; TRBD1 matches at 7 bases. The CDR3 has 13 amino acids. Per the germline V gene, CDR1 is SGHNT and CDR2 is YENEEA. Trimming took 5 bases from V and 3 from J; bases not matched to a gene: 3. Written as DNA, the CDR3 is TGTGCCAGCAGCCTAACAGGGGAAGAGACCCAGTACTTC. Its translation is CASSLTGEETQYF.

The chain employs TRBV13 and TRBJ1-1; D not certain. V shed 1 base and J shed 1 base, with 7 bases lying between them. The germline gives CDR1 PRHDT, CDR2 FYEKMQ (reference sequence). This CDR3 contains 14 residues. CDR3 sequence (DNA): TGTGCCAGCAGCTTAGTTGCCGGGAACACTGAAGCTTTCTTT. It yields the protein CASSLVAGNTEAFF.

CDR3 DNA sequence: TGTGCCAGCGGGAGGGGGGGTCGGACTGAAGCTTTCTTT. Translation: CASGRGGRTEAFF. This chain connects TRBV2 to TRBJ1-1, with D perhaps matching TRBD1 (6 bases). Between the trimmed V and J ends, which lost 8 bases and 5 bases, there was a span of 15 bases. Per germline, CDR1 SNHLY and CDR2 FYNNEI. The CDR3 spans 13 residues.

The chain recombines TRBV3-1 (or the pseudogene TRBV3-2) with TRBJ1-4; unclear D gene. V lost 7 bases to trimming and J lost 7 bases, with 10 bases between them. From germline, CDR1 is LGHDT and CDR2 YNNKEL (reference sequence). This CDR3 has 12 residues. The CDR3 bases are TGTGCCAGCACCCGGTCGGGTGAAAAACTGTTTTTT. This translates into CASTRSGEKLFF.

The chain recombines TRBV5-6 with TRBJ1-1, with D perhaps matching TRBD1 (6 bases). V was trimmed by 2 bases and J by 1 base, leaving 9 bases between them. Germline CDR1 reads SGHDT; CDR2 reads YYEEEE. The CDR3 sequence is 14 residues long. CDR3 DNA sequence: TGTGCCAGCAGCTTAACAGGGAGGAACACTGAAGCTTTCTTT. The encoded protein is CASSLTGRNTEAFF.

V gene TRBV5-6 combines with J gene TRBJ1-2; 9 bases line up with TRBD1. The V segment lost 2 bases and the J segment 4 bases; nucleotides outside the gene matches: 9. The CDR3 is 16 residues long. The V gene's germline CDR1 is SGHDT and CDR2 YYEEEE. The DNA for the CDR3 is TGTGCCAGCAGCTTTCGGGACAGGGACCTCGCCTATGGCTACACCTTC. It specifies CASSFRDRDLAYGYTF.

The chain uses TRBV3-1 (or the pseudogene TRBV3-2) and TRBJ1-1; D is unresolved. Germline V gene lookup returns CDR1 LGHDT and CDR2 YNNKEL (reference sequence). The CDR3 length is 14 residues. Trimming stripped 2 bases from V and 4 bases from J, with 11 bases between. CDR3 DNA: TGTGCCAGCAGCCAAATGGGAGATGGCACTGAAGCTTTCTTT. This sequence encodes CASSQMGDGTEAFF.

The chain recombines TRBV6-6 with TRBJ2-6; no clear D gene. The CDR3 is 14 amino acids. V lost 5 bases and J lost 0, with 5 bases in between. CDR1 MNHNY and CDR2 SVGAGI come from the germline V gene (reference sequence). The CDR3 loop is CASSGISGANVLTF. The CDR3 DNA is TGTGCCAGCAGTGGCATCTCTGGGGCCAACGTCCTGACTTTC.

The rearrangement uses TRBV11-3 and TRBJ2-3; D tentatively reads TRBD1 or TRBD2 (6 bases each). The CDR3 length is 14 residues. Germline lookup yields CDR1 SGHNT and CDR2 YENEEA. Deletions cut 5 bases from V and 0 bases from J, with 9 bases between. For the CDR3, the DNA is TGTGCCAGCAGCCGAGGGGGGAGCACAGATACGCAGTATTTT. Its translation is CASSRGGSTDTQYF.